These T cell receptor beta chains were read from a single sample in a study of cytomegalovirus exposure and HLA in healthy donors. Clones were sequenced by immunoSEQ multiplex PCR, and TCRdb holds only the in-frame ones, with some missing. Of 150,000 to 200,000 clones in the sample, around 83% were seen once. Sample: PBMCs. The receptors here all came from a woman between 35 and 50 years old in good health and CMV-seronegative. CDR3s include the opening cysteine and the closing phenylalanine or tryptophan. The D gene is left open where the match is weak. Some rows have no size entry. The others give once, few or many, or a class for an expanded clone.

v_call: TRBV5-8; d_call: NA; j_call: TRBJ1-3; clone_size: NA; cdr3_nt: TGTGCCAGCACCCTGGGCCGCTACTCTGGAAACACCATATATTTT; cdr3_aa: CASTLGRYSGNTIYF
v_call: TRBV7-8; d_call: NA; j_call: TRBJ2-1; clone_size: NA; cdr3_nt: TGTGCCAGCAGCTCGCCTCAAACGAGCTTTGAGCAGTTCTTC; cdr3_aa: CASSSPQTSFEQFF
v_call: TRBV18; d_call: TRBD2; j_call: TRBJ2-7; clone_size: NA; cdr3_nt: TGTGCCAGCTCAGTAACTAGCGTAGTAAGCTACGAGCAGTACTTC; cdr3_aa: CASSVTSVVSYEQYF
v_call: TRBV7-9; d_call: TRBD1; j_call: TRBJ2-3; clone_size: NA; cdr3_nt: TGTGCCAGCAGCTCATCACGGACAGGGAGCGATACAGATACGCAGTATTTT; cdr3_aa: CASSSSRTGSDTDTQYF
v_call: TRBV6-5; d_call: NA; j_call: TRBJ1-2; clone_size: NA; cdr3_nt: TGTGCCAGCAGCTCCCGGGACCGGGGGAGCTACACCTTC; cdr3_aa: CASSSRDRGSYTF
v_call: TRBV19; d_call: NA; j_call: TRBJ2-3; clone_size: NA; cdr3_nt: TGTGCCAGTAGTCCAGAATTAGAAGCAGGAGATACGCAGTATTTT; cdr3_aa: CASSPELEAGDTQYF
v_call: TRBV18; d_call: TRBD1; j_call: TRBJ2-1; clone_size: NA; cdr3_nt: TGTGCCAGCTCACTCCTCGGACAGGCCGGGCAATTGGAGTTCTTC; cdr3_aa: CASSLLGQAGQLEFF
v_call: TRBV6-6; d_call: NA; j_call: TRBJ2-3; clone_size: NA; cdr3_nt: TGTGCCAGCAGTTACGATGGCGGGGTCAGCACAGATACGCAGTATTTT; cdr3_aa: CASSYDGGVSTDTQYF
v_call: TRBV18; d_call: TRBD1; j_call: TRBJ1-1; clone_size: few; cdr3_nt: TGTGCCAGCTCACCAAGACAGGGACCCACTGAAGCTTTCTTT; cdr3_aa: CASSPRQGPTEAFF
v_call: TRBV6-1; d_call: NA; j_call: TRBJ1-2; clone_size: NA; cdr3_nt: TGTGCCAGCAGTCCACAAATTAACTATGGCTACACCTTC; cdr3_aa: CASSPQINYGYTF
v_call: TRBV4-3; d_call: TRBD1; j_call: TRBJ1-2; clone_size: NA; cdr3_nt: TGCGCCAGCAGCCAAGATCAGACAGGGGTTGGATATGGCTACACCTTC; cdr3_aa: CASSQDQTGVGYGYTF
v_call: TRBV6-5; d_call: NA; j_call: TRBJ2-5; clone_size: NA; cdr3_nt: TGTGCCAGCAGTTACGTAGGAGGTGGGGTGACCCAGTACTTC; cdr3_aa: CASSYVGGGVTQYF
v_call: TRBV4-3; d_call: TRBD2; j_call: TRBJ2-2; clone_size: NA; cdr3_nt: TGCGCCAGCAGCCAACTACTAGCGGGAGGGCCCCGAACCGGCGGGGAGCTGTTTTTT; cdr3_aa: CASSQLLAGGPRTGGELFF
v_call: TRBV4-3; d_call: NA; j_call: TRBJ2-5; clone_size: NA; cdr3_nt: TGCGCCAGCAGCCAAGATTCCTCTCGGGGGACCCAGTACTTC; cdr3_aa: CASSQDSSRGTQYF
v_call: TRBV5-6; d_call: TRBD1; j_call: TRBJ2-3; clone_size: NA; cdr3_nt: TGTGCCAGCAGCCGACAGGGATCTAGGGCTGCGCAGTATTTT; cdr3_aa: CASSRQGSRAAQYF
v_call: TRBV4-3; d_call: NA; j_call: TRBJ2-3; clone_size: NA; cdr3_nt: TGCGCCAGCAGCCACGATCTAGGGGAGGGCACAGATACGCAGTATTTT; cdr3_aa: CASSHDLGEGTDTQYF
v_call: TRBV19; d_call: TRBD2; j_call: TRBJ2-1; clone_size: NA; cdr3_nt: TGTGCCAGTAGTATACTTCTCCGGGCTAGCGGGAGTAATGAGCAGTTCTTC; cdr3_aa: CASSILLRASGSNEQFF
v_call: TRBV23-1; d_call: NA; j_call: TRBJ1-5; clone_size: NA; cdr3_nt: TGCGCCAGCAGCCAAATGGACACGGAGGGTCAGCCCCAGCATTTT; cdr3_aa: CASSQMDTEGQPQHF
v_call: TRBV5-6; d_call: TRBD1; j_call: TRBJ2-7; clone_size: NA; cdr3_nt: TGTGCCAGCAGCCGACAGGGGAGCTCCTACGAGCAGTACTTC; cdr3_aa: CASSRQGSSYEQYF
v_call: TRBV7-9; d_call: TRBD2; j_call: TRBJ2-3; clone_size: NA; cdr3_nt: TGTGCCAGCAGCCCAAGGGCGGGAGGAAGCACAGATACGCAGTATTTT; cdr3_aa: CASSPRAGGSTDTQYF
v_call: TRBV6-6; d_call: NA; j_call: TRBJ1-1; clone_size: NA; cdr3_nt: TGTGCCAGCTCCCAGACAGGGAACACTGAAGCTTTCTTT; cdr3_aa: CASSQTGNTEAFF
v_call: TRBV19; d_call: NA; j_call: TRBJ2-1; clone_size: NA; cdr3_nt: TGTGCCAGTAGTATTAGCAATGAGCAGTTCTTC; cdr3_aa: CASSISNEQFF
v_call: TRBV30; d_call: TRBD1; j_call: TRBJ2-7; clone_size: NA; cdr3_nt: TGTGCCTGGGATCTGGGGACAGGGGGTCTCTATTTTTCCGAGCAGTACTTC; cdr3_aa: CAWDLGTGGLYFSEQYF
v_call: TRBV5-4; d_call: TRBD2; j_call: TRBJ2-1; clone_size: NA; cdr3_nt: TGTGCCAGCAGCTTGCAACTAGCGGGAGTCGATGAGCAGTTCTTC; cdr3_aa: CASSLQLAGVDEQFF
v_call: TRBV2; d_call: NA; j_call: TRBJ2-3; clone_size: once; cdr3_nt: TGTGCCAGCAGTGAAGGCCGACTCAGTACGCAGTATTTT; cdr3_aa: CASSEGRLSTQYF
v_call: TRBV11-2; d_call: TRBD2; j_call: TRBJ2-5; clone_size: NA; cdr3_nt: TGTGCCAGCAGCTTAGATGGAAGAACGGGACTAGTTGGAATCGCCCAGTACTTC; cdr3_aa: CASSLDGRTGLVGIAQYF
v_call: TRBV7-9; d_call: TRBD1; j_call: TRBJ2-2; clone_size: NA; cdr3_nt: TGTGCCAGCAGCTTAGTCACAGGGGGCATCGGGGAGCTGTTTTTT; cdr3_aa: CASSLVTGGIGELFF
v_call: TRBV30; d_call: NA; j_call: TRBJ2-7; clone_size: once; cdr3_nt: TGTGCCTGGAGTGTATCGGGAGTACGCGAGCAGTACTTC; cdr3_aa: CAWSVSGVREQYF
v_call: TRBV7-2; d_call: TRBD2; j_call: TRBJ2-1; clone_size: NA; cdr3_nt: TGTGCCAGCAGCGTAACCGGGACTAGCGGGGGGAATGAGCAGTTCTTC; cdr3_aa: CASSVTGTSGGNEQFF
v_call: TRBV28; d_call: NA; j_call: TRBJ1-1; clone_size: NA; cdr3_nt: TGTGCCAGCACCTCGCCCGGGGGGGGAAACACTGAAGCTTTCTTT; cdr3_aa: CASTSPGGGNTEAFF